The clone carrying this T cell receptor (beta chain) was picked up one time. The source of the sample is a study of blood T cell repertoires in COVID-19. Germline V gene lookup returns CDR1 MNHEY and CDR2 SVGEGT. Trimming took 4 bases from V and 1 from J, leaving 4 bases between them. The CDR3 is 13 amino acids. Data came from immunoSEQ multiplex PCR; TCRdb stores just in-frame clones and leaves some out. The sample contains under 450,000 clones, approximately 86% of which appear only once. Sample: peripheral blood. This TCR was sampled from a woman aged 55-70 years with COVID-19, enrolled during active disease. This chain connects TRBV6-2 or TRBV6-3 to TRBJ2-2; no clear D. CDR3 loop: CASSFRNTGELFF. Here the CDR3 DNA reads TGTGCCAGCAGTTTCAGGAACACCGGGGAGCTGTTTTTT.